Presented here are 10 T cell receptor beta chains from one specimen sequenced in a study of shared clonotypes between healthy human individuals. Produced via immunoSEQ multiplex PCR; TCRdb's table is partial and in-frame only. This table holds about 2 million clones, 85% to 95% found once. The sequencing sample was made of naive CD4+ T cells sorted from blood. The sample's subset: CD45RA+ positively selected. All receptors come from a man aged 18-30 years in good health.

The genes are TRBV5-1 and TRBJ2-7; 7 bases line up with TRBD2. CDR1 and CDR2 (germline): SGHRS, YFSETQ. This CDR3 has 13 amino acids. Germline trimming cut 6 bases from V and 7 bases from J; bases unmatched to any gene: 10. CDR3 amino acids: CASNEGGPGEQYF. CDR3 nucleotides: TGCGCCAGCAATGAGGGAGGGCCCGGTGAGCAGTACTTC.

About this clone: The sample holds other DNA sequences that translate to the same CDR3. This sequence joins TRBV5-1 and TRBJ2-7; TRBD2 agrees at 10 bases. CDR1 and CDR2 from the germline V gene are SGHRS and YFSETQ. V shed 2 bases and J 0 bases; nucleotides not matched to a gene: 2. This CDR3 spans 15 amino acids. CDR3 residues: CASSFSGGPSYEQYF. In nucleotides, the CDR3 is TGCGCCAGCAGCTTTAGCGGGGGGCCCTCCTACGAGCAGTACTTC.

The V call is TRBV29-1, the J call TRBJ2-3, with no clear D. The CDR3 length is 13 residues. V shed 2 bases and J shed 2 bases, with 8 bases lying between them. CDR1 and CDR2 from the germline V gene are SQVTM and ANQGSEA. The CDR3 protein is CSVEYPLTDTQYF. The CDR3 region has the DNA TGCAGCGTTGAATATCCGCTCACAGATACGCAGTATTTT.

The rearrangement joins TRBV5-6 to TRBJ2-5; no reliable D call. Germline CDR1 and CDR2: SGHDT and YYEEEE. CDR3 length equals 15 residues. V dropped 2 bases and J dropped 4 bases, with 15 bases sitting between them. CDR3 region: CASSFLNGPGETQYF. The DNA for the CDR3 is TGTGCCAGCAGCTTTCTCAATGGGCCTGGAGAGACCCAGTACTTC.

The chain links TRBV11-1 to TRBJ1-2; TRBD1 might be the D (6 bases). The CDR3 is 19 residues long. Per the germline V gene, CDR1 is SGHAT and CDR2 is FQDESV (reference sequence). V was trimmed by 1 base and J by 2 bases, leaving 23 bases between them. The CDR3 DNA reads TGTGCCAGCAGCTTAGTGCAGGGGTCTGGTATAGAGTCGAACTATGGCTACACCTTC. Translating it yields CASSLVQGSGIESNYGYTF.

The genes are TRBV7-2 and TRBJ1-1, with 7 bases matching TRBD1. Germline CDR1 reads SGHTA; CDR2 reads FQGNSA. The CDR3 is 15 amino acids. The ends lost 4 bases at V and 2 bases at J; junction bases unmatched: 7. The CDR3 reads CASSYYTGANTEAFF. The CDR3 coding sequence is TGTGCCAGCAGCTACTATACAGGGGCCAACACTGAAGCTTTCTTT.

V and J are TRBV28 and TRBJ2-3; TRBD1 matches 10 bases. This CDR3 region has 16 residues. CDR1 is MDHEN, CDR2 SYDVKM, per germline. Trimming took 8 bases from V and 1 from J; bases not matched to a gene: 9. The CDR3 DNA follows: TGTGCCAGCGACAGGGGGCCCGAAAAAGGCACAGATACGCAGTATTTT. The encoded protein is CASDRGPEKGTDTQYF. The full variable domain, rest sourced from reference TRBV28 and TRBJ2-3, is DVKVTQSSRYLVKRTGEKVFLECVQDMDHENMFWYRQDPGLGLRLIYFSYDVKMKEKGDIPEGYSVSREKKERFSLILESASTNQTSMYLCASDRGPEKGTDTQYFGPGTRLTVL.

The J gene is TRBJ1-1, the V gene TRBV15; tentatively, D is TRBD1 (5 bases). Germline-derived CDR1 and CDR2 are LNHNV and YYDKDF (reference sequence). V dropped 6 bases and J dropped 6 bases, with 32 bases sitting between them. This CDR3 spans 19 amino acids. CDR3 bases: TGTGCCACCAGTTTAGCAGACTTTAGAAGGCAGGGAGTAGCATCTGAAGCTTTCTTT. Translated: CATSLADFRRQGVASEAFF.

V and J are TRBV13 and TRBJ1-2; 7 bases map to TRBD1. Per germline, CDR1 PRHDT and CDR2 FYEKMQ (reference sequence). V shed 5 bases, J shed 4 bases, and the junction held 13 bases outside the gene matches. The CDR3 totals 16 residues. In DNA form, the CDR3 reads TGTGCCAGCAGCGTACTACTAGACAGGGTTGGCTATGGCTACACCTTC. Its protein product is CASSVLLDRVGYGYTF.

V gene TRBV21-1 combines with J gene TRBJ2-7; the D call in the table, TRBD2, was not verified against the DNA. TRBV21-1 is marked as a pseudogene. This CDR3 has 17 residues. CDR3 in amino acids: CASSKVRTAVSSYEQYF. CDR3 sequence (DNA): TGTGCCAGCAGCAAAGTTCGCACTGCGGTAAGCTCCTACGAGCAGTACTTC.